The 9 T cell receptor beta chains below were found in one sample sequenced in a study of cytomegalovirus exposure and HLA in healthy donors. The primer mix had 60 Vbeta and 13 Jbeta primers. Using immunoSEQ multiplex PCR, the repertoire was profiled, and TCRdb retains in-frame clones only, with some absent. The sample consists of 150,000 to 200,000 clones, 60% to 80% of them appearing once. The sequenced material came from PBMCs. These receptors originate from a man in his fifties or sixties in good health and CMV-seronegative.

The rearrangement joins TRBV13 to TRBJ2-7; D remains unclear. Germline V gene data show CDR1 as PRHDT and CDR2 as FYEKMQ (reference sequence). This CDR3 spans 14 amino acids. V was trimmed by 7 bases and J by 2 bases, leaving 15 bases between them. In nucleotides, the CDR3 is TGTGCCAGCAACCTTGGCGGTTCCACCTACGAGCAGTACTTC. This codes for CASNLGGSTYEQYF.

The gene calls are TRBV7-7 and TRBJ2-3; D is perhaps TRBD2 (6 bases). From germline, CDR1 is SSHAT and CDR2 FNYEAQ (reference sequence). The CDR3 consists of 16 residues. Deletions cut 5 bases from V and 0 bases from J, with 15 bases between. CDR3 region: CASSPGAGFSTDTQYF. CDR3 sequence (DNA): TGTGCCAGCAGCCCCGGGGCGGGGTTTAGCACAGATACGCAGTATTTT. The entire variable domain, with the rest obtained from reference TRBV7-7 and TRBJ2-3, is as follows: GAGVSQSPRYKVTKRGQDVTLRCDPISSHATLYWYQQALGQGPEFLTYFNYEAQPDKSGLPSDRFSAERPEGSISTLTIQRTEQRDSAMYRCASSPGAGFSTDTQYFGPGTRLTVL.

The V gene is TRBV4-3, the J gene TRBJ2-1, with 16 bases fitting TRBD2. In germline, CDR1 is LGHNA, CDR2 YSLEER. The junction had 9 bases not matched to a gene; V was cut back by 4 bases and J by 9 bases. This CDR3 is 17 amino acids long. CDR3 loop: CASSLGTSGGAGGEQFF. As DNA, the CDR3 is TGCGCCAGCAGCCTTGGGACTAGCGGGGGGGCCGGTGGTGAGCAGTTCTTC.

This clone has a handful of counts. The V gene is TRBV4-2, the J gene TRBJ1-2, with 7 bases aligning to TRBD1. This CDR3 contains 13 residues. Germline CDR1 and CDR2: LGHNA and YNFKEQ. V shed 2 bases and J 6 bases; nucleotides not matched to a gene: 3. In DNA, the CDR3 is TGTGCCAGCAGCCAAAGGACAGGCGATGGCTACACCTTC. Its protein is CASSQRTGDGYTF.

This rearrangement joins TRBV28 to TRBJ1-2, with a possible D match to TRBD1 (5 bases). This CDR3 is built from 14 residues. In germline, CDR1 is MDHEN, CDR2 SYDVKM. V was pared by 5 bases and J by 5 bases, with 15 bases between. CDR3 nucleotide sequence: TGTGCCAGCAGTCCGCCCGGAGGGGCTTATGGCTACACCTTC. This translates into CASSPPGGAYGYTF.

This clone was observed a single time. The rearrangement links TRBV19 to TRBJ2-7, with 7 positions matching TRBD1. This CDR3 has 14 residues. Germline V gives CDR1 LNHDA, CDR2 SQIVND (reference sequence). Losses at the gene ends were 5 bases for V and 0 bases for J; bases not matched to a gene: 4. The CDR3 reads CASSSGGHSYEQYF. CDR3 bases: TGTGCCAGTAGTTCAGGGGGTCACTCCTACGAGCAGTACTTC.

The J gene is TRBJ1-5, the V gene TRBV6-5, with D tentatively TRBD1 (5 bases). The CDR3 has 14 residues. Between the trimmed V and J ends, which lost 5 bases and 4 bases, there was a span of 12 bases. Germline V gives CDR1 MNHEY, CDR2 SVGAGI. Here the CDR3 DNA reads TGTGCCAGCAGTAGAGGACAAAATAATCAGCCCCAGCATTTT. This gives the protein CASSRGQNNQPQHF.

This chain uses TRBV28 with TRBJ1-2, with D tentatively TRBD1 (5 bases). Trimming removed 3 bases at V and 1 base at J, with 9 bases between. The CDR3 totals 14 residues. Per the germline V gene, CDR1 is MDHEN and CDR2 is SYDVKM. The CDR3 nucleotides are TGTGCCAGCAGTTTCGGAGGGGATAACTATGGCTACACCTTC. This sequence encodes CASSFGGDNYGYTF.

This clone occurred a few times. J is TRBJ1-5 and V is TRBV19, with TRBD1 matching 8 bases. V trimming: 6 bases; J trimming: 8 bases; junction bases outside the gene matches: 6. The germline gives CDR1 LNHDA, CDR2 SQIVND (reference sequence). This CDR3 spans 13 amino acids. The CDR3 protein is CASSKDRAEPQHF. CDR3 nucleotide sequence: TGTGCCAGTAGCAAGGACAGGGCTGAGCCCCAGCATTTT. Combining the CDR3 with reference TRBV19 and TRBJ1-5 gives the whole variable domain DGGITQSPKYLFRKEGQNVTLSCEQNLNHDAMYWYRQDPGQGLRLIYYSQIVNDFQKGDIAEGYSVSREKKESFPLTVTSAQKNPTAFYLCASSKDRAEPQHFGDGTRLSIL.